The T cell receptor (beta chain) described here comes from a study of shared clonotypes between healthy human individuals. The CDR3 consists of 15 residues. Germline CDR1 SGHAT, CDR2 FQNNGV. V was trimmed by 6 bases and J by 4 bases, leaving 19 bases between them. Measured with immunoSEQ multiplex PCR; TCRdb has only the in-frame clones, and not every one. The repertoire holds 2,500,000 or so clones, 93% seen once, with 0.36% in the top ten. The TCR sequence derives from a man aged 18-30 years in good health. Some clones in this sample may be carry-over from other donors' samples. This chain joins TRBV11-2 and TRBJ2-7, with D perhaps matching TRBD1 or TRBD2 (5 bases each). Sequencing used naive CD4+ T cells from PBMCs. Subset meaning: CD45RA+ positively selected. The CDR3 protein is CASRPAFPGHYEQYF. CDR3 DNA sequence: TGTGCCAGCAGGCCAGCTTTCCCGGGGCATTACGAGCAGTACTTC. The complete variable domain, with remaining parts taken from reference TRBV11-2 and TRBJ2-7, reads EAGVAQSPRYKIIEKRQSVAFWCNPISGHATLYWYQQILGQGPKLLIQFQNNGVVDDSQLPKDRFSAERLKGVDSTLKIQPAKLEDSAVYLCASRPAFPGHYEQYFGPGTRLTVT.